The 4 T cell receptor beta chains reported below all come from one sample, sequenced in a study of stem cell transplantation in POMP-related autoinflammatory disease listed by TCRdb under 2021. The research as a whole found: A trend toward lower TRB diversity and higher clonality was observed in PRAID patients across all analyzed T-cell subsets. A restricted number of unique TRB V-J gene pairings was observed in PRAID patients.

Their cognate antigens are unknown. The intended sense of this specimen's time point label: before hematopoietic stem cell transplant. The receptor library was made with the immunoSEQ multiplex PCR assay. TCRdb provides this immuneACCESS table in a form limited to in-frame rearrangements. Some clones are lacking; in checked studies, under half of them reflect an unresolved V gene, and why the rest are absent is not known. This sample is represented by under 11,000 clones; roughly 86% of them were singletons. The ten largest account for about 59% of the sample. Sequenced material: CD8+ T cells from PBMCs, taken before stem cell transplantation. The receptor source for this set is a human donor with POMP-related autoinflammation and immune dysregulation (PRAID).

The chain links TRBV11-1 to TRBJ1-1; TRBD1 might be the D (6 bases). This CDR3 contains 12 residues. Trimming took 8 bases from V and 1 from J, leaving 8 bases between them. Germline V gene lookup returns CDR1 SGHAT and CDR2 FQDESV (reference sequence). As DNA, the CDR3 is TGTGCCAGCCAGGACAGGAACACTGAAGCTTTCTTT. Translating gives CASQDRNTEAFF.

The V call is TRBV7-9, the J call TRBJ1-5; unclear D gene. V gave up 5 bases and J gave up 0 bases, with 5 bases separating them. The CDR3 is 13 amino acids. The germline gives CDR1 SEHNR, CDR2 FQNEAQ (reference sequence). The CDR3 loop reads CASSQYSNQPQHF. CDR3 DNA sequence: TGTGCCAGCAGCCAGTATAGCAATCAGCCCCAGCATTTT.

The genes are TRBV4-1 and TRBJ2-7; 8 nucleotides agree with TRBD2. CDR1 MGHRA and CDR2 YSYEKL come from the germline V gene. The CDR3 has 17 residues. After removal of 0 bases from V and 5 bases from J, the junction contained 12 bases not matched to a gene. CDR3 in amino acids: CASSQDPPGRALDEQYF. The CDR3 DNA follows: TGCGCCAGCAGCCAAGACCCTCCCGGGAGGGCCCTGGACGAGCAGTACTTC.

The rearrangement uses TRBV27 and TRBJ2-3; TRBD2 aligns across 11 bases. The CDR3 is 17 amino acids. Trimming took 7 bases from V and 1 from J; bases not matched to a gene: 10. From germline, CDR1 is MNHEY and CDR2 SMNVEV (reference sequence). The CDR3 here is CASKVGSGRAGTDTQYF. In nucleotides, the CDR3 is TGTGCCAGCAAAGTTGGTAGCGGGAGGGCCGGCACAGATACGCAGTATTTT.